The clone carrying this T cell receptor beta chain was observed a few times. The record originates from a study of human T cells and chemical hapten exposure. Across the study: A patient group, mainly female, showed alopecia areata, totalis or universalis.

Stated time point: patch test 2, 6 weeks after DPC sensitization. As for treatment: therapeutic diphenylcyclopropenone sensitization with weekly scalp DPC. This CDR3 comprises 12 residues. CDR1 and CDR2 from the germline V gene are DFQATT and SNEGSKA (reference sequence). The germline V and J ends were trimmed by 6 bases and 7 bases, with 16 bases remaining between them. MiXCR, applied by TCRdb to the RACE reads, yields one record per CDR3 protein. This table holds around 99,000 distinct CDR3 sequences, 8% to 13% found once. The specimen comprised whole blood, sampled in connection with sensitization to the hapten diphenylcyclopropenone (DPC). The chain links TRBV20-1 to TRBJ2-7; D is perhaps TRBD1 or TRBD2 (5 bases each). The clonotype was recovered from a man in his forties with alopecia areata. Some clones in this sample may be carry-over from other donors' samples. The CDR3 is CSAIEGLGEQYF. In DNA form, the CDR3 reads TGCAGTGCCATCGAGGGGTTGGGAGAGCAGTACTTC.